This T cell receptor beta chain originates from a study of shared clonotypes between healthy human individuals. Study at large: Each donor had three CD4 naive, three CD4 memory, two CD8 naive and one CD8 memory plate.

The CDR3 is made up of 18 amino acids. V was cut by 3 bases and J by 1 base, with 18 bases left in between. CDR1 is MDHEN, CDR2 SYDVKM, per germline. Study-wide findings and caveats: Limited genetic and exposure-history diversity came from having few donors. An effect of sequencing depth on clonotype sharing among donors was expected. Among non-shared clonotypes, generation probabilities were lower than among those shared by all four donors.

Produced via immunoSEQ multiplex PCR; TCRdb's table is partial and in-frame only. The sample has approximately 340,000 clones, roughly 70% seen once. On this clone: Its antigen is as yet unknown.

Input material: memory CD4+ T cells sorted from blood. Subset indicated: CD45RA-negative fraction. The receptor was derived from a man under 40 in good health. The rearrangement links TRBV28 to TRBJ2-2; D perhaps matches TRBD2 (6 bases). In DNA, the CDR3 is TGTGCCAGCAGTTTCTACGACAGAGGGAGGCAGAACACCGGGGAGCTGTTTTTT. It encodes CASSFYDRGRQNTGELFF.